These 10 T cell receptor beta chains were all obtained from the same sample, sequenced in a study of vaccination and CD4 T cells after COVID-19. These receptors' antigens are unknown. Sequencing of cultured CD4+ T cell DNA used the Oncomine TCR Beta short-read assay. MiXCR, run by TCRdb on the PCR reads, gives a single entry per CDR3 protein. The table has tens of thousands of distinct CDR3 sequences, around a third seen once. The time point was: late sampling 161 to 241 days after vaccination in a few convalescent patients. Documented treatment: approximately nine-day PBMC culture with coronavirus spike peptide pools or control peptides (ViraFEST assay). This specimen consisted of CD4+ T cells from blood, cultured in vitro, obtained about 7 months after SARS-CoV-2 vaccination. The receptors were sampled from a human donor who had recovered from COVID-19.

The CDR3: CASTSMGSGANVLTF. CDR3 nucleotides: TGTGCCAGTACCTCCATGGGCTCTGGGGCCAACGTCCTGACTTTC. The J gene is TRBJ2-6, the V gene TRBV19; D not certain. Trimming removed 7 bases at V and 0 bases at J, with 10 bases between. The CDR3 consists of 15 residues. Germline V gene lookup returns CDR1 LNHDA and CDR2 SQIVND (reference sequence).

This clonotype was seen a handful of times. The chain employs TRBV10-3 and TRBJ1-2; tentatively, D is TRBD1 (6 bases). Germline values: CDR1 ENHRY, CDR2 SYGVKD. CDR3 size: 13 residues. The V gene lost 5 bases and the J gene lost 3 bases, with 10 bases spanning the gap. CDR3 amino acids: CAISSTGDYGYTF. The CDR3 DNA is TGTGCCATCAGTTCGACAGGCGACTATGGCTACACCTTC.

The sample holds one count of this clonotype. The chain has TRBV6-2 or TRBV6-3 and TRBJ1-1; no firm D call. This CDR3 spans 11 amino acids. V lost 2 bases and J lost 5, with 3 bases in between. Per the germline V gene, CDR1 is MNHEY and CDR2 is SVGEGT. CDR3 sequence: CASSYRTEAFF. In DNA, the CDR3 is TGTGCCAGCAGTTACAGGACTGAAGCTTTCTTT.

J is TRBJ2-5 and V is TRBV6-5; D may be TRBD2 (6 bases). The germline CDR1 and CDR2 sequences are MNHEY and SVGAGI. The V end was cut by 2 bases, the J end by 2 bases, with 9 bases between. The CDR3 runs 14 residues. CDR3 sequence: CASSYLGGQETQYF. In nucleotides, the CDR3 is TGTGCCAGCAGTTACCTTGGGGGGCAAGAGACCCAGTACTTC.

This clonotype came up once. This rearrangement joins TRBV20-1 to TRBJ2-7; D is perhaps TRBD2 (6 bases). V was trimmed by 0 bases and J by 3 bases, leaving 21 bases between them. The germline V gene has CDR1 DFQATT and CDR2 SNEGSKA (reference sequence). The CDR3 is 17 residues long. The CDR3: CSARDSRGGGIGYEQYF. The CDR3 DNA reads TGCAGTGCTAGAGATTCCCGAGGAGGCGGGATCGGCTACGAGCAGTACTTC.

The genes are TRBV20-1 and TRBJ2-7; maybe TRBD1 (6 bases). The CDR3 totals 14 residues. Looked up from germline, CDR1 is DFQATT and CDR2 is SNEGSKA (reference sequence). V was pared by 1 base and J by 4 bases, with 14 bases between. In nucleotides, the CDR3 is TGCAGTGCTAGAGTCCCGGACAGAAAATACGAGCAGTACTTC. Protein product: CSARVPDRKYEQYF.

A note on this clonotype: A much larger clone lies a single base off, so this may be a read error. The V and J genes are TRBV28 and TRBJ1-1; TRBD1 agrees at 8 bases. Germline CDR1 MDHEN, CDR2 SYDVKM. CDR3 length equals 15 residues. This CDR3 is CTSSAPRQGAFEAFF. CDR3 nucleotides: TGTACCAGCAGTGCCCCTAGGCAGGGGGCCTTTGAAGCTTTCTTT.

In this sample, this clonotype turned up a few times. The rearrangement uses TRBV7-2 and TRBJ2-1; D remains unclear. V lost 4 bases and J lost 1, with 8 bases in between. Germline V lookup: CDR1 SGHTA, CDR2 FQGNSA. CDR3 size: 14 residues. The DNA of the CDR3 is TGTGCCAGCAGCTACGCGGTTTCCTACAATGAGCAGTTCTTC. This codes for CASSYAVSYNEQFF.

The table lists this clonotype with a few counts. This chain connects TRBV6-5 to TRBJ1-2, with TRBD1 matching 8 bases. After removal of 2 bases from V and 2 bases from J, the junction contained 10 bases not matched to a gene. CDR1 is MNHEY and CDR2 is SVGAGI in the germline V gene. The CDR3 totals 17 residues. Here the CDR3 DNA reads TGTGCCAGCAGTTACGGGACAGGCCGCGGTGTAAACTATGGCTACACCTTC. Translating gives CASSYGTGRGVNYGYTF.

DNA for the CDR3: TGCGCCAGCAGCGGCTCGGACACCACCGGGGAGCTGTTTTTT. Its translation: CASSGSDTTGELFF. The rearrangement joins TRBV5-1 to TRBJ2-2, with a possible D match to TRBD1 (5 bases). Looked up from germline, CDR1 is SGHRS and CDR2 is YFSETQ. V was shortened by 4 bases and J by 4 bases, with 11 bases between the two germline ends. The CDR3 is 14 residues long.